A single sample gave rise to the 14 T cell receptor beta chains below, sequenced in a study of human T cells and chemical hapten exposure. This sample's time point: pre-sensitization, week 0. Stated treatment: therapeutic diphenylcyclopropenone sensitization with weekly scalp DPC. MiXCR, applied by TCRdb to the RACE reads, yields one record per CDR3 protein. The table records around 300,000 distinct CDR3 sequences, over 7.5% of them present only once. The specimen comprised whole blood, sampled in connection with sensitization to the hapten diphenylcyclopropenone (DPC). The receptor source for this set is a young man with alopecia areata. Some clones in this sample may be carry-over from other donors' samples.

The gene calls are TRBV10-3 and TRBJ1-3, with 9 bases lining up with TRBD1. From germline, CDR1 is ENHRY and CDR2 SYGVKD. V trimming: 10 bases; J trimming: 2 bases; junction bases outside the gene matches: 3. The CDR3 is made up of 13 amino acids. The chain's CDR3 is CATRTGAGNTIYF. The CDR3 DNA sequence: TGTGCCACGCGGACAGGGGCTGGAAACACCATATATTTT.

Ten or more counts support this clonotype. V and J are TRBV28 and TRBJ1-2, with 8 positions matching TRBD1. V shed 6 bases and J 6 bases; nucleotides not matched to a gene: 15. This CDR3 comprises 16 residues. CDR1 is MDHEN and CDR2 is SYDVKM in the germline V gene. As DNA, the CDR3 is TGTGCCAGCAGGTTTAATCGAGGACAGGGAAAGCATGGCTACACCTTC. It specifies CASRFNRGQGKHGYTF.

The sample holds a few counts of this clonotype. This rearrangement joins TRBV5-4 to TRBJ2-1, with D possibly being TRBD2 (6 bases). This CDR3 is built from 16 residues. Trimming pared 0 bases from V and 0 bases from J, leaving 10 bases between. The germline V gene encodes CDR1 SGHNT and CDR2 YYREEE (reference sequence). Here the CDR3 reads CASSLEAGFSYNEQFF. The DNA of the CDR3 is TGTGCCAGCAGCTTGGAGGCGGGGTTCTCCTACAATGAGCAGTTCTTC.

This clonotype has more than one count but fewer than ten. The chain carries TRBV7-2 and TRBJ1-1; D perhaps matches TRBD1 (6 bases). The germline gives CDR1 SGHTA, CDR2 FQGNSA. Trimming left V 2 bases short and J 0 bases short, with 10 bases between. The CDR3 loop spans 15 amino acids. CDR3 loop: CASSLNRDMNTEAFF. The DNA of the CDR3 is TGTGCCAGCAGCTTAAACAGGGACATGAACACTGAAGCTTTCTTT.

The chain joins TRBV6-1 to TRBJ1-2; TRBD1 might be the D (6 bases). V shed 6 bases and J shed 4 bases, with 15 bases lying between them. The CDR3 is made up of 14 amino acids. The germline CDR1 and CDR2 sequences are MNHNS and SASEGT. CDR3 nucleotide sequence: TGTGCCAGCAGAAAACAGGGTCGGGGCTATGGCTACACCTTC. It translates to CASRKQGRGYGYTF.

This clonotype came up many times. The rearrangement links TRBV29-1 to TRBJ2-3; D may match TRBD1 or TRBD2 (6 bases each). Germline V gives CDR1 SQVTM, CDR2 ANQGSEA. V gave up 7 bases and J gave up 7 bases, with 15 bases separating them. The CDR3 runs to 12 residues. CDR3 loop: CSAGASHYTQYF. Written as DNA, the CDR3 is TGCAGCGCGGGGGCTTCCCACTATACGCAGTATTTT.

This clonotype was recorded a few times. This chain links TRBV15 with TRBJ1-3, with 8 bases lining up with TRBD1. J lost 0 bases, V lost 3 bases, and 4 bases had no gene match. Germline V lookup: CDR1 LNHNV, CDR2 YYDKDF (reference sequence). This CDR3 comprises 16 residues. The CDR3 reads CATSSRQGSSGNTIYF. CDR3 sequence (DNA): TGTGCCACCAGCAGTAGACAGGGGTCCTCTGGAAACACCATATATTTT.

This clonotype was observed a handful of times. The chain has TRBV14 and TRBJ2-7; perhaps D is TRBD1 or TRBD2 (5 bases each). This CDR3 region has 14 residues. The V end was cut by 1 base, the J end by 0 bases, with 7 bases between. Germline values: CDR1 SGHDN, CDR2 FVKESK. CDR3 sequence reads: CASSQGDGSYEQYF. The CDR3 DNA reads as TGTGCCAGCAGCCAAGGGGACGGCTCCTACGAGCAGTACTTC.

The J gene is TRBJ1-4, the V gene TRBV9; TRBD1 is a possible D gene (5 bases). There are 14 residues in the CDR3. V was trimmed by 4 bases and J by 8 bases, leaving 15 bases between them. Germline-derived CDR1 and CDR2 are SGDLS and YYNGEE. The CDR3 nucleotides read TGTGCCAGCAGCCCAGGAGGGGTCGGCGAAAAACTGTTTTTT. It encodes CASSPGGVGEKLFF.

This clonotype appeared many times. The rearrangement links TRBV9 to TRBJ1-1, with TRBD1 matching 7 bases. The germline gives CDR1 SGDLS, CDR2 YYNGEE. J lost 0 bases, V lost 3 bases, and 5 bases had no gene match. The CDR3 is 15 amino acids. The CDR3 is CASSELQGLNTEAFF. The DNA for the CDR3 is TGTGCCAGCAGCGAACTACAGGGGCTGAACACTGAAGCTTTCTTT.

This clonotype was seen many times. V and J are TRBV29-1 and TRBJ1-1; D is unclear. The length of the CDR3 is 14 residues. The V end was cut by 0 bases, the J end by 1 base, with 9 bases between. In germline, CDR1 is SQVTM, CDR2 ANQGSEA. The CDR3: CSVEDGQRNTEAFF. The CDR3 coding sequence is TGCAGCGTTGAAGATGGGCAGCGGAACACTGAAGCTTTCTTT. Based on the CDR3 plus reference TRBV29-1 and TRBJ1-1, the full variable domain is SAVISQKPSRDICQRGTSLTIQCQVDSQVTMMFWYRQQPGQSLTLIATANQGSEATYESGFVIDKFPISRPNLTFSTLTVSNMSPEDSSIYLCSVEDGQRNTEAFFGQGTRLTVV.

The CDR3 loop reads CASSLAAGGSGANVLTF. In DNA, the CDR3 is TGCGCCAGCAGCTTGGCCGCAGGGGGCTCTGGGGCCAACGTCCTGACTTTC. This rearrangement joins TRBV5-1 to TRBJ2-6; 7 bases map to TRBD1. Germline V gene data show CDR1 as SGHRS and CDR2 as YFSETQ. The CDR3 runs 17 residues. The ends lost 0 bases at V and 0 bases at J; junction bases unmatched: 3.

This clonotype came up many times. V and J are TRBV5-1 and TRBJ2-7; D ambiguous. V was pared by 4 bases and J by 7 bases, with 21 bases between. This CDR3 contains 15 residues. Germline loops: CDR1 SGHRS, CDR2 YFSETQ. The CDR3 reads CASSQMDGRLEEQYF. CDR3 sequence (DNA): TGCGCCAGCAGCCAAATGGACGGTCGCCTCGAAGAGCAGTACTTC.

The table lists this clonotype with a few counts. This sequence joins TRBV6-5 and TRBJ2-5; no clear D gene. Germline V gene sequence: CDR1 MNHEY, CDR2 SVGAGI. CDR3 length: 17 residues. Trimming left V 2 bases short and J 4 bases short, with 20 bases between. The CDR3 here is CASSYALPIRSAETQYF. Here the CDR3 DNA reads TGTGCCAGCAGTTACGCCCTACCCATACGCAGTGCAGAGACCCAGTACTTC.